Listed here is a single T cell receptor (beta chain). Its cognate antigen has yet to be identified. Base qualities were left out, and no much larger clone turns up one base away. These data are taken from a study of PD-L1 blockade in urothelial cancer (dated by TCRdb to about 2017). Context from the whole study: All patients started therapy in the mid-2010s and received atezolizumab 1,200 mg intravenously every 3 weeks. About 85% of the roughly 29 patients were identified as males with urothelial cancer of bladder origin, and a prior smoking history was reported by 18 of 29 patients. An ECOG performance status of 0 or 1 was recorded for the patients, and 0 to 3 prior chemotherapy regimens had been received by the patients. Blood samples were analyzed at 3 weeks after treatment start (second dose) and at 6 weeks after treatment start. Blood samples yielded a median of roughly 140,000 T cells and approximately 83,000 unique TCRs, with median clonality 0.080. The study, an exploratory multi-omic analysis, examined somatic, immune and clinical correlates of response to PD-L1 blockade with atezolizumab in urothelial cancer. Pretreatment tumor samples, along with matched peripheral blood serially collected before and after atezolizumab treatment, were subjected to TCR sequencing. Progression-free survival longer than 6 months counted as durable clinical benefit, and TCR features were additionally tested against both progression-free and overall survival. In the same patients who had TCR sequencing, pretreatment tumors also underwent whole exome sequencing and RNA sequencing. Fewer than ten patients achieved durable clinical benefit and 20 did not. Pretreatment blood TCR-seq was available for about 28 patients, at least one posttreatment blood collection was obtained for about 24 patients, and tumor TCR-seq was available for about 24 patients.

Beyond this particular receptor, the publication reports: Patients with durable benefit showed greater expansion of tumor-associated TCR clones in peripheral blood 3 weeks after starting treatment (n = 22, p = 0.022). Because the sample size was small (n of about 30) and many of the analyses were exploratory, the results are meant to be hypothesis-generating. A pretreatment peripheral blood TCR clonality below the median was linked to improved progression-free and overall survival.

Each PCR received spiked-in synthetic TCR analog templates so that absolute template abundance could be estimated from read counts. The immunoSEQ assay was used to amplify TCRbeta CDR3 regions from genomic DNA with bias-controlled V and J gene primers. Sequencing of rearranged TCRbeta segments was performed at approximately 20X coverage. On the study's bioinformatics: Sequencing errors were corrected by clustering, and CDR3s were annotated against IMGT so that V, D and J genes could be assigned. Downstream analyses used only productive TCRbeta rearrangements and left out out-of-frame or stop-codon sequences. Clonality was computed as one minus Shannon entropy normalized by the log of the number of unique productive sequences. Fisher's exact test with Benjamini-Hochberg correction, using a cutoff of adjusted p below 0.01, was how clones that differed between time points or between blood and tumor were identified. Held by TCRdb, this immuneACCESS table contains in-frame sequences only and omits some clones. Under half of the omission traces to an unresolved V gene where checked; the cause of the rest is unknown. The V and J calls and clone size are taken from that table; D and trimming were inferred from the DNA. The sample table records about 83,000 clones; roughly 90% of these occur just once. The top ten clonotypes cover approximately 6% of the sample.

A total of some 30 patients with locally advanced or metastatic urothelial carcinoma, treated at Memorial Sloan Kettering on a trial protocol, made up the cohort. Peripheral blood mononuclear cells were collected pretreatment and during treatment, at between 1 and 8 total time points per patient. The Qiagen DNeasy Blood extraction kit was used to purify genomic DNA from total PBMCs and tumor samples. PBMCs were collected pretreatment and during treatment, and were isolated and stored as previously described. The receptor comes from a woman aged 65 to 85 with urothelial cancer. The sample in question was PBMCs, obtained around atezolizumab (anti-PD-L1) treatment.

The CDR3 corresponds to CASSQSLYSNQPQHF. The nucleotide sequence reads as follows: TGCGCCAGCAGCCAGTCTTTGTATAGCAATCAGCCCCAGCATTTT. The rearranged chain carries TRBV4-3 and TRBJ1-5; no D gene can be assigned with confidence. The CDR1 and CDR2 encoded by the germline V gene are LGHNA and YSLEER. The CDR3 spans 15 residues, from the cysteine through the phenylalanine. The CDR3 DNA has 45 bases and is translated from base 1. Trimming removed 3 bases from V and 0 bases from J, leaving 9 bases between the germline ends.